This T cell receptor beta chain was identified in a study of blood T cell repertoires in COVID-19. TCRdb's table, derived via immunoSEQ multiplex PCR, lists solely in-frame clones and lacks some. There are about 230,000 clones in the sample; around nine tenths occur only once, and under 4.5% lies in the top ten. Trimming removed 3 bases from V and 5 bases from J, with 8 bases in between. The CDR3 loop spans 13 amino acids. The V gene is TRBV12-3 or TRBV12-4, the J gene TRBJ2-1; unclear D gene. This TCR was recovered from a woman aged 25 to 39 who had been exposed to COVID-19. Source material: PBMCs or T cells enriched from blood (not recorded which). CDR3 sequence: CASSLSRNNEQFF. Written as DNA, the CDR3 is TGTGCCAGCAGTTTGTCGCGAAACAATGAGCAGTTCTTC.